The TCR beta chain described here comes from a study of Tregs in tolerant kidney transplant recipients. Mixed chimerism was transient after nonmyeloablative marrow transplants from related graft donors. CD4+CD25+CD127- Tregs, CD4+CD25- non-Tregs, CD4 and CD8 cells were sorted. V lost 1 base and J 3 bases, leaving 12 bases between the germline ends. In germline, CDR1 is KGHSH, CDR2 LQKENI. This CDR3 comprises 15 residues. Repertoires were generated with immunoSEQ multiplex PCR, while TCRdb's copy carries only in-frame clones and drops some. Here the sample spans 50,000 to 65,000 clones, about 87% being singletons.

This TCR came from a human patient who received a combined kidney and bone marrow transplant. Some T cells may originate from the graft donor. The chain joins TRBV18 to TRBJ1-1; TRBD1 is a possible D gene (6 bases). The sample consisted of CD4+ T cells from blood (PBMCs), taken 6 months after the transplant. CDR3 sequence reads: CASSPRGRGDTEAFF. The CDR3 DNA reads as TGTGCCAGCTCACCACGGGGGCGAGGGGACACTGAAGCTTTCTTT.